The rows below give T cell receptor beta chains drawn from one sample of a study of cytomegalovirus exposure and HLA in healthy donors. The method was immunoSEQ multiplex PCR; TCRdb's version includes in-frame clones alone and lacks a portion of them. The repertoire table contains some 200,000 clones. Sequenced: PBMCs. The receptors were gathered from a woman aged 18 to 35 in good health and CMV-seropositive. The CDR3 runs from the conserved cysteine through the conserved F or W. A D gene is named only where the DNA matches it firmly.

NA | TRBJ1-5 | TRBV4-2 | CASSQEGGGGQPQHF | TGTGCCAGCAGCCAAGAGGGCGGGGGCGGACAGCCCCAGCATTTT
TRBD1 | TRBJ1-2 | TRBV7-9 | CASSLGQGSQGYTF | TGTGCCAGCAGCTTAGGACAGGGGTCTCAAGGCTACACCTTC
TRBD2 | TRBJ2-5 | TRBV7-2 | CASSLVGLAGIQETQYF | TGTGCCAGCAGCTTAGTCGGACTAGCGGGAATCCAAGAGACCCAGTACTTC
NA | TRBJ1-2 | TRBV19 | CASSMRIWTSDLYGYTF | TGTGCCAGTAGTATGAGAATTTGGACATCCGACCTCTATGGCTACACCTTC
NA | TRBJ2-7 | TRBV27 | CASSPVTVWGSQNYEQYF | TGTGCCAGCAGTCCGGTGACAGTCTGGGGCTCTCAAAACTACGAGCAGTACTTC
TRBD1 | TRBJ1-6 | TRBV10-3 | CAISATGQGDSPLHF | TGTGCCATCAGCGCGACGGGACAGGGGGACTCACCCCTCCACTTT
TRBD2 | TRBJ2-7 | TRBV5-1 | CATSPGTSSYEQYF | TGCGCCACCTCCCCCGGGACTAGCAGCTACGAGCAGTACTTC
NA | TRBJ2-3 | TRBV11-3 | CASSLIRGADTQYF | TGTGCCAGCAGCTTAATCCGGGGTGCAGATACGCAGTATTTT
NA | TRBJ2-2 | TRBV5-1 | CASSLLKGVTGELFF | TGCGCCAGCAGCTTGTTAAAGGGAGTAACCGGGGAGCTGTTTTTT
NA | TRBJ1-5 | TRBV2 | CASSSGGFGNQPQHF | TGTGCCAGCAGCTCTGGGGGGTTCGGCAATCAGCCCCAGCATTTT
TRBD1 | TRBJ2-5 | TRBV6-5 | CASSPYGGQGARAYF | TGTGCCAGCAGTCCCTACGGTGGACAGGGGGCGCGGGCGTACTTC
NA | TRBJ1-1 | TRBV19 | CASNPTMNTEAFF | TGTGCCAGTAACCCGACTATGAACACTGAAGCTTTCTTT
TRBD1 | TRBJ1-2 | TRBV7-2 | CASSPGGDYGYTF | TGTGCCAGCAGCCCAGGGGGAGACTATGGCTACACCTTC
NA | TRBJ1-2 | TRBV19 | CASSISQVPFRNYGYTF | TGTGCCAGTAGTATTAGTCAGGTTCCTTTCAGGAACTATGGCTACACCTTC
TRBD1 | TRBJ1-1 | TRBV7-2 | CASSQTGEQAFF | TGTGCCAGCAGTCAGACAGGGGAACAGGCTTTCTTT
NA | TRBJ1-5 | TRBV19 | CASSIEDSRHQPQHF | TGTGCCAGTAGTATAGAGGACAGTCGGCATCAGCCCCAGCATTTT
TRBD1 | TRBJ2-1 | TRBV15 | CATSRDLGTGGWNEQFF | TGTGCCACCAGCAGAGATCTCGGGACAGGGGGCTGGAATGAGCAGTTCTTC
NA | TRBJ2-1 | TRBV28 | CASSSKPQGEGEQFF | TGTGCCAGCAGTTCTAAGCCACAGGGGGAGGGAGAGCAGTTCTTC
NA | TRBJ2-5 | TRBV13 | CASAGVGETQYF | TGTGCCAGCGCAGGGGTTGGAGAGACCCAGTACTTC
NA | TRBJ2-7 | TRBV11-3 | CASRPKQGSSYEQYF | TGTGCCAGCAGACCGAAACAGGGTAGTTCCTACGAGCAGTACTTC
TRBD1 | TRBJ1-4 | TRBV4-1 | CASSRDRGRSTNEKLFF | TGCGCCAGCAGCCGCGACAGGGGTCGGTCGACTAATGAAAAACTGTTTTTT
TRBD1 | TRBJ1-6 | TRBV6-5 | CASSPRTGAPLHF | TGTGCCAGCAGTCCCCGAACAGGGGCACCCCTCCACTTT
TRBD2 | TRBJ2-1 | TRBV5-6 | CASSFGGGEFNEQFF | TGTGCCAGCAGCTTTGGCGGGGGGGAGTTCAATGAGCAGTTCTTC
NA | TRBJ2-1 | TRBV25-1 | CASSETRQRGHEQFF | TGTGCCAGCAGTGAAACCCGACAACGGGGTCATGAGCAGTTCTTC
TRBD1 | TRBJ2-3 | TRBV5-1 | CATRTGGITDTQYF | TGCGCCACCAGGACAGGGGGTATCACAGATACGCAGTATTTT
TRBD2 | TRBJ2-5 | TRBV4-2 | CASSPGTSGQETQYF | TGTGCCAGCAGCCCCGGGACTAGCGGTCAAGAGACCCAGTACTTC
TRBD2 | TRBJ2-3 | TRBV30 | CAWSVQVRRTSGENTDTQYF | TGTGCCTGGAGTGTACAGGTCCGGCGGACTAGCGGGGAGAACACAGATACGCAGTATTTT
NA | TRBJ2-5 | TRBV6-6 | CASSHPLARTQETQYF | TGTGCCAGCAGTCACCCACTAGCTCGGACCCAAGAGACCCAGTACTTC
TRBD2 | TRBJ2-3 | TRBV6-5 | CASRAGLAGTDTQYF | TGTGCCAGCAGGGCGGGACTAGCAGGCACAGATACGCAGTATTTT
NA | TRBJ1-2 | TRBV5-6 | CASSLDPTLNGYTF | TGTGCCAGCAGCTTGGATCCCACTCTAAATGGCTACACCTTC
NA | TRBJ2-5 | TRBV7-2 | CASSRGTVGQETQYF | TGTGCCAGCAGCCGGGGAACCGTAGGCCAAGAGACCCAGTACTTC
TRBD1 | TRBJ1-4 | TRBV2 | CASSLRSGDRAHF | TGTGCCAGCAGTCTGCGTTCCGGGGACAGAGCCCACTTT
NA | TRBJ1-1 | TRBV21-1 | CASSYRQGWTEAFF | TGTGCCAGCAGCTACCGACAAGGCTGGACTGAAGCTTTCTTT
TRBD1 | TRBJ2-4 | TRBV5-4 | CASSITGVDIQYF | TGTGCCAGCAGCATTACAGGGGTAGACATTCAGTACTTC
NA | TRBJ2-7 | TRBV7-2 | CASSFPRAYEQYF | TGTGCCAGCAGCTTTCCCAGGGCATACGAGCAGTACTTC
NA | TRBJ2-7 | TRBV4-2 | CASSQGSTRSYEQYF | TGTGCCAGCAGCCAAGGGTCCACCAGATCCTACGAGCAGTACTTC
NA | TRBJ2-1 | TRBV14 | CASSPTTAGFYNEQFF | TGTGCCAGCAGCCCCACAACGGCGGGCTTTTACAATGAGCAGTTCTTC
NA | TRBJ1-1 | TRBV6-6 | CASSPDQGKIAAFF | TGTGCCAGCAGCCCCGACCAGGGCAAGATCGCAGCTTTCTTT
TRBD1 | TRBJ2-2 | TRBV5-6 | CASSLDDRANTGELFF | TGTGCCAGCAGCTTGGATGACAGGGCGAACACCGGGGAGCTGTTTTTT
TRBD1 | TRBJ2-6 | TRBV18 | CASSPRTGGVLESSGANVLTF | TGTGCCAGCTCACCTAGGACAGGGGGCGTCCTGGAGAGCTCTGGGGCCAACGTCCTGACTTTC
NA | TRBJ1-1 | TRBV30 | CAWSVWAGTGAFF | TGTGCCTGGAGTGTTTGGGCAGGTACGGGGGCTTTCTTT
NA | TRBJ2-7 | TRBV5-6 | CASRPPGRSHEQYF | TGTGCCAGCAGGCCACCGGGGAGGTCCCACGAGCAGTACTTC
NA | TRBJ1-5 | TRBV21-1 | CASSTPGGSNQPQHF | TGTGCCAGCAGCACACCCGGGGGAAGCAATCAGCCCCAGCATTTT
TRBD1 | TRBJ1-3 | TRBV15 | CATRRDRGYRSSGNTIYF | TGTGCCACCCGACGGGACAGGGGCTACCGGAGCTCTGGAAACACCATATATTTT
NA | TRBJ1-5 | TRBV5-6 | CASSTRGGSAQHF | TGTGCCAGCAGCACCCGAGGGGGTTCGGCCCAGCATTTT
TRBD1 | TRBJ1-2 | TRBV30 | CAWSVTGGRSEGYTF | TGTGCCTGGAGTGTCACAGGGGGCAGGTCGGAGGGCTACACCTTC
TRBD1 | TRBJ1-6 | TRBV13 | CASTPSTGGFSPLHF | TGTGCCAGCACCCCCTCGACAGGGGGTTTTTCACCCCTCCACTTT
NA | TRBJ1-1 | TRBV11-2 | CASSLDSPGNAEAFF | TGTGCCAGCAGCTTAGATTCCCCAGGGAACGCTGAAGCTTTCTTT
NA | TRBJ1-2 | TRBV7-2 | CASSSRRANYGYTF | TGTGCCAGCAGCTCGCGGCGCGCTAACTATGGCTACACCTTC
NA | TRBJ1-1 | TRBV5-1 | CASSRGFEAEAFF | TGCGCCAGCAGTAGGGGTTTTGAGGCTGAAGCTTTCTTT
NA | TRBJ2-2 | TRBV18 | CASSPSGEGGELFF | TGTGCCAGCTCACCTTCCGGGGAAGGCGGGGAGCTGTTTTTT
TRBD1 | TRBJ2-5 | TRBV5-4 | CASRGTGGETQYF | TGTGCCAGCCGAGGGACAGGGGGGGAGACCCAGTACTTC
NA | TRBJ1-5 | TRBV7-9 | CASSSTQEFNQPQHF | TGTGCCAGCAGCAGCACCCAGGAATTCAATCAGCCCCAGCATTTT
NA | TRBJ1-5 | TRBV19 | CASSIFVGGEGNQPQHF | TGTGCCAGTAGTATATTCGTAGGGGGGGAGGGCAATCAGCCCCAGCATTTT
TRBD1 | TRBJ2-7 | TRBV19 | CASNRGQGQGEQYF | TGTGCCAGTAATCGAGGACAGGGGCAGGGCGAGCAGTACTTC